This T cell receptor beta chain was recorded in a study of preoperative IRX-2 immunotherapy in early breast cancer. Sequencing used immunoSEQ multiplex PCR; TCRdb keeps in-frame clones, though not all of them. Counted here are about 34,000 clones, roughly 96% occurring once; the ten biggest clones make up 5% to 7%. The CDR3 loop spans 16 amino acids. Germline CDR1 and CDR2: KGHSH and LQKENI. The V segment lost 6 bases and the J segment 0 bases; nucleotides outside the gene matches: 10. The treatment: preoperative locoregional IRX-2 cytokine immunotherapy. Patients received preoperative, locoregional IRX-2 cytokine immunotherapy in a phase Ib study.

Collection of the sample occurred from a patient treated with IRX-2 immunotherapy. The receptor was isolated from a human donor with breast cancer. The J gene is TRBJ2-5, the V gene TRBV18; 7 nucleotides align to TRBD2. CDR3 sequence (DNA): TGTGCCAGCTCTCCCCCGCTAGCGGATTACCAAGAGACCCAGTACTTC. It is translated as CASSPPLADYQETQYF.